Below are 26 T cell receptor beta chains sequenced from a single sample in a study of OX40 agonist ivuxolimab in advanced cancers. Profiled with immunoSEQ multiplex PCR; TCRdb holds only in-frame clones, not every one. The sample has about 64,000 clones, roughly 80% seen once. The sample here was CD4+ or CD8+ T cells sorted from blood, taken in a trial of the OX40 agonist ivuxolimab. These receptors were taken from an adult with an advanced solid tumor such as melanoma, head and neck, liver or kidney cancer.

The chain recombines TRBV20-1 with TRBJ2-1; unclear D gene. Between the trimmed V and J ends, which lost 3 bases and 8 bases, there was a span of 8 bases. The CDR3 covers 11 residues. CDR1 is DFQATT, CDR2 SNEGSKA, per germline (reference sequence). This chain's CDR3 is CSAREDHEQFF. CDR3 coding DNA: TGCAGTGCTAGGGAAGATCATGAGCAGTTCTTC.

With respect to this clone: The sample holds other DNA sequences that translate to the same CDR3. The gene calls are TRBV2 and TRBJ1-1; 7 nucleotides line up with TRBD1. Trimming took 4 bases from V and 5 from J; bases not matched to a gene: 13. This CDR3 comprises 16 residues. The germline CDR1 and CDR2 sequences are SNHLY and FYNNEI. The CDR3 DNA reads TGTGCCAGCAGTGTGGAGGGGGCGAGTTCGAGGACTGAAGCTTTCTTT. It encodes CASSVEGASSRTEAFF.

CDR3 nucleotides: TGCGCCAGCAGCTTGGGGGCAGGGGTCGAACGATACGAGCAGTACTTC. Translated, it gives CASSLGAGVERYEQYF. The chain couples TRBV5-1 to TRBJ2-7, with a tentative D call TRBD1 (6 bases). CDR1 SGHRS and CDR2 YFSETQ come from the germline V gene. Trimming pared 0 bases from V and 4 bases from J, leaving 17 bases between. The CDR3 has 16 amino acids.

The gene calls are TRBV2 and TRBJ2-1; 9 positions match TRBD2. Germline V gene data show CDR1 as SNHLY and CDR2 as FYNNEI. This CDR3 region has 15 residues. Unmatched junction bases numbered 4, after V lost 1 base and J lost 6 bases. The CDR3 spells CASSEELAGLNEQFF. CDR3 coding DNA: TGTGCCAGCAGTGAAGAACTAGCGGGCCTCAATGAGCAGTTCTTC.

The chain carries TRBV6-5 and TRBJ2-7; no firm D call. Trimming shortened V by 3 bases and J by 7 bases, and 16 bases separated the two germline ends. CDR3 length: 14 residues. Germline-derived CDR1 and CDR2 are MNHEY and SVGAGI. CDR3 loop: CASSYQAPLREQYF. CDR3 nucleotides: TGTGCCAGCAGTTATCAGGCACCCCTTCGGGAGCAGTACTTC.

The chain joins TRBV5-4 to TRBJ2-5; the D gene is possibly TRBD2 (7 bases). Trimming left V 7 bases short and J 1 base short, with 14 bases between. CDR1 is SGHNT and CDR2 is YYREEE in the germline V gene (reference sequence). This CDR3 is 14 amino acids long. The CDR3 protein is CASGRGGVQETQYF. The CDR3 bases are TGTGCCAGCGGTCGAGGGGGGGTCCAAGAGACCCAGTACTTC.

This rearrangement joins TRBV5-4 to TRBJ2-3; D gene unclear. The CDR3 length is 12 residues. CDR1 SGHNT and CDR2 YYREEE come from the germline V gene (reference sequence). The V gene lost 5 bases and the J gene lost 6 bases, with 10 bases spanning the gap. The CDR3 DNA is TGTGCCAGCAGTTATTTTGTCGATACGCAGTATTTT. Amino acids: CASSYFVDTQYF.

This clone has only one observation. The J gene is TRBJ2-1, the V gene TRBV7-8; 7 bases agree with TRBD2. The V gene's germline CDR1 is SGHVS and CDR2 FQNEAQ. V shed 1 base and J 4 bases; nucleotides not matched to a gene: 7. The CDR3 has 16 amino acids. The CDR3 DNA reads TGTGCCAGCAGCTTAGGTGGTGCGGGAGCATACAATGAGCAGTTCTTC. It specifies CASSLGGAGAYNEQFF.

The CDR3 sequence is CAWSDSGSTDTQYF. The CDR3 DNA reads as TGTGCCTGGAGCGATAGCGGGAGCACAGATACGCAGTATTTT. The chain carries TRBV30 and TRBJ2-3, with TRBD2 matching over 7 bases. The junction had 3 bases not matched to a gene; V was cut back by 3 bases and J by 0 bases. Germline CDR1 and CDR2: GTSNPN and SVGIG (reference sequence). The CDR3 is made up of 14 amino acids.

This rearrangement joins TRBV11-3 to TRBJ2-3; TRBD2 is a possible D gene (5 bases). Trimming stripped 5 bases from V and 3 bases from J, with 21 bases between. From germline, CDR1 is SGHNT and CDR2 YENEEA. The CDR3 runs to 17 residues. The chain's CDR3 is CASSPRARRGRTDTQYF. CDR3 DNA: TGTGCCAGCAGCCCCCGGGCCCGACGGGGTCGTACAGATACGCAGTATTTT.

This sequence joins TRBV10-3 and TRBJ1-2; a possible D gene is TRBD1 (5 bases). This CDR3 is 15 amino acids long. From germline, CDR1 is ENHRY and CDR2 SYGVKD. V was shortened by 4 bases and J by 2 bases, with 14 bases between the two germline ends. The CDR3 region has the DNA TGTGCCATCAGTGGGGGGGAGGTTATGAACTATGGCTACACCTTC. It encodes CAISGGEVMNYGYTF.

This rearrangement joins TRBV7-2 to TRBJ2-5, with TRBD1 matching 8 bases. This CDR3 has 16 residues. Unmatched junction bases numbered 15, after V lost 6 bases and J lost 6 bases. CDR1 is SGHTA, CDR2 FQGNSA, per germline. CDR3 residues: CASREGPIGQGQTQYF. The CDR3 DNA sequence: TGTGCCAGCAGAGAGGGGCCTATAGGACAGGGACAGACCCAGTACTTC.

Comments on this clone: Other nucleotide sequences from this sample produce the same CDR3. V gene TRBV7-2 combines with J gene TRBJ2-3; D not resolved. V lost 3 bases, J lost 6 bases, and 7 bases lay in between. CDR1 SGHTA and CDR2 FQGNSA come from the germline V gene. The CDR3 totals 12 residues. The CDR3: CASSFLRDTQYF. The CDR3 bases are TGTGCCAGCAGCTTTCTGAGGGATACGCAGTATTTT. Complete variable domain (other parts from reference TRBV7-2 and TRBJ2-3): GAGVSQSPSNKVTEKGKDVELRCDPISGHTALYWYRQSLGQGLEFLIYFQGNSAPDKSGLPSDRFSAERTGGSVSTLTIQRTQQEDSAVYLCASSFLRDTQYFGPGTRLTVL.

The CDR3 DNA reads TGCGCCAGCGGACAGGGTCCTCACGCGAACACCGGGGAGCTGTTTTTT. Encoded protein: CASGQGPHANTGELFF. The rearrangement links TRBV5-1 to TRBJ2-2, with TRBD1 matching over 8 bases. The CDR3 length is 16 residues. The junction had 8 bases not matched to a gene; V was cut back by 7 bases and J by 0 bases. Germline V gene lookup returns CDR1 SGHRS and CDR2 YFSETQ. The complete variable domain, with remaining parts taken from reference TRBV5-1 and TRBJ2-2, reads KAGVTQTPRYLIKTRGQQVTLSCSPISGHRSVSWYQQTPGQGLQFLFEYFSETQRNKGNFPGRFSGRQFSNSRSEMNVSTLELGDSALYLCASGQGPHANTGELFFGEGSRLTVL.

The rearrangement joins TRBV30 to TRBJ1-4, with TRBD1 as a possible D gene (6 bases). Germline V CDR1 and CDR2: GTSNPN, SVGIG (reference sequence). CDR3 size: 14 residues. With 3 bases removed from V and 7 bases from J, the gap between germline ends came to 15 bases. As DNA, the CDR3 is TGTGCCTGGAGCGATGGGGGGGCGAGTGAAAAACTGTTTTTT. This encodes CAWSDGGASEKLFF.

V gene TRBV9 combines with J gene TRBJ2-3; the D gene is possibly TRBD1 (6 bases). Per the germline V gene, CDR1 is SGDLS and CDR2 is YYNGEE. This CDR3 contains 16 residues. Trimming left V 2 bases short and J 0 bases short, with 13 bases between. The CDR3 protein is CASSVLTGQSTDTQYF. The CDR3 coding sequence is TGTGCCAGCAGCGTCCTCACGGGACAAAGCACAGATACGCAGTATTTT.

This chain links TRBV2 with TRBJ1-5; D possibly corresponds to TRBD1 (6 bases). Germline loops: CDR1 SNHLY, CDR2 FYNNEI. CDR3 length equals 17 residues. Trimming shortened V by 6 bases and J by 5 bases, and 23 bases separated the two germline ends. The CDR3 bases are TGTGCCAGCAGCCCTAAAGGGGCCATCAGGGGCCATCAGCCCCAGCATTTT. It encodes CASSPKGAIRGHQPQHF.

The chain uses TRBV29-1 and TRBJ1-4; no clear D gene. The CDR3 sequence is 14 residues long. Looked up from germline, CDR1 is SQVTM and CDR2 is ANQGSEA. The ends were cut back, 6 bases at V and 5 bases at J, with 16 bases in the middle. The CDR3 DNA sequence: TGCAGCGTATTACAATCTGGAGACAATGAAAAACTGTTTTTT. Protein product: CSVLQSGDNEKLFF.

The chain links TRBV11-1 to TRBJ2-5; D remains unclear. CDR3 size: 12 residues. Germline V CDR1 and CDR2: SGHAT, FQDESV (reference sequence). V was shortened by 0 bases and J by 2 bases, with 1 base between the two germline ends. For the CDR3, the DNA is TGTGCCAGCAGCTTAGCGCAAGAGACCCAGTACTTC. The encoded protein is CASSLAQETQYF.

The rearrangement joins TRBV27 to TRBJ1-2, with D uncertain. The CDR3 is 16 amino acids. From germline, CDR1 is MNHEY and CDR2 SMNVEV (reference sequence). Trimming removed 2 bases from V and 3 bases from J, with 16 bases in between. CDR3 sequence: CASSLQAWNRDYGYTF. CDR3 nucleotides: TGTGCCAGCAGTTTACAGGCTTGGAATCGGGACTATGGCTACACCTTC.

The rearrangement uses TRBV9 and TRBJ2-3; D may be TRBD1 or TRBD2 (5 bases each). This CDR3 contains 19 residues. Looked up from germline, CDR1 is SGDLS and CDR2 is YYNGEE. V was shortened by 2 bases and J by 4 bases, with 26 bases between the two germline ends. The CDR3 protein is CASSVYPVSGPRSPDTQYF. In DNA form, the CDR3 reads TGTGCCAGCAGCGTTTATCCGGTTTCGGGACCACGGTCTCCAGATACGCAGTATTTT.

The chain is built from TRBV6-5 and TRBJ2-7; D is possibly TRBD2 (6 bases). Germline loops: CDR1 MNHEY, CDR2 SVGAGI. The CDR3 has 14 amino acids. The V and J ends lost 6 bases and 5 bases respectively, with 17 bases between them. The CDR3 protein is CASSPRGAADEQYF. The DNA for the CDR3 is TGTGCCAGCAGCCCCCGCGGGGCAGCCGACGAGCAGTACTTC.

This chain connects TRBV29-1 to TRBJ2-1, with D possibly being TRBD2 (5 bases). The CDR3 spans 16 residues. Trimming shortened V by 6 bases and J by 6 bases, and 24 bases separated the two germline ends. From germline, CDR1 is SQVTM and CDR2 ANQGSEA. CDR3 sequence: CSVLALGPRSSNEQFF. The CDR3 DNA is TGCAGCGTCCTAGCACTAGGTCCGCGGAGCTCCAATGAGCAGTTCTTC.

The CDR3 region has the DNA TGTGCCAGCAGCGAAACCCCGGGAAAGAGCTCTGGAAACACCATATATTTT. It encodes CASSETPGKSSGNTIYF. This sequence joins TRBV7-9 and TRBJ1-3; D unclear. The CDR3 extends over 17 amino acids. Between the trimmed V and J ends, which lost 5 bases and 0 bases, there was a span of 17 bases. From germline, CDR1 is SEHNR and CDR2 FQNEAQ (reference sequence). Full variable domain (rest looked up from reference TRBV7-9 and TRBJ1-3): DTGVSQNPRHKITKRGQNVTFRCDPISEHNRLYWYRQTLGQGPEFLTYFQNEAQLEKSRLLSDRFSAERPKGSFSTLEIQRTEQGDSAMYLCASSETPGKSSGNTIYFGEGSWLTVV.

The chain joins TRBV19 to TRBJ1-5, with unresolved D. The CDR3 sequence is 16 residues long. The germline V and J ends were trimmed by 4 bases and 7 bases, with 20 bases remaining between them. Germline CDR1 and CDR2: LNHDA and SQIVND (reference sequence). The DNA for the CDR3 is TGTGCCAGTAGTACAGACCCACCCAGGCGGGTGCAGCCCCAGCATTTT. Protein: CASSTDPPRRVQPQHF. Using reference TRBV19 and TRBJ1-5 for the parts outside the CDR3, the full variable domain is DGGITQSPKYLFRKEGQNVTLSCEQNLNHDAMYWYRQDPGQGLRLIYYSQIVNDFQKGDIAEGYSVSREKKESFPLTVTSAQKNPTAFYLCASSTDPPRRVQPQHFGDGTRLSIL.

In DNA, the CDR3 is TGTGCCAGCAGCTATTGGACAGGGGGGAACACTGAAGCTTTCTTT. This codes for CASSYWTGGNTEAFF. The V call is TRBV11-3, the J call TRBJ1-1; 10 nucleotides match TRBD1. The CDR3 loop spans 15 amino acids. Germline lookup yields CDR1 SGHNT and CDR2 YENEEA. J lost 1 base, V lost 4 bases, and 3 bases had no gene match.